This T cell receptor beta chain emerged from a study of blood T cell repertoires in COVID-19. Study background: There were acute and convalescent COVID-19 samples, and they came from the United States, Italy and Spain. T cells, B-cell-depleted T cells, or PBMCs supplied cDNA or gDNA.

Source study methods: Quantification of nucleated cells was approximated via reference gene primer amplification. Measured with immunoSEQ multiplex PCR; TCRdb has only the in-frame clones, and not every one. The D gene and trimming were derived from the DNA, and the V and J assignments and clone size from that table. The sample records about 91,000 clones, 70% to 90% being singletons. The CDR3 runs to 15 residues. V was cut by 4 bases and J by 2 bases, with 13 bases left in between. The V gene's germline CDR1 is SGHVS and CDR2 FNYEAQ. The sample consisted of peripheral blood. The TCR was taken from a woman older than 75 with active COVID-19. This chain connects TRBV7-6 to TRBJ2-3; possible D gene TRBD2, 6 bases. CDR3 DNA sequence: TGTGCCAGCAGCTCGGCGGGGACCAACACAGATACGCAGTATTTT. As protein: CASSSAGTNTDTQYF.